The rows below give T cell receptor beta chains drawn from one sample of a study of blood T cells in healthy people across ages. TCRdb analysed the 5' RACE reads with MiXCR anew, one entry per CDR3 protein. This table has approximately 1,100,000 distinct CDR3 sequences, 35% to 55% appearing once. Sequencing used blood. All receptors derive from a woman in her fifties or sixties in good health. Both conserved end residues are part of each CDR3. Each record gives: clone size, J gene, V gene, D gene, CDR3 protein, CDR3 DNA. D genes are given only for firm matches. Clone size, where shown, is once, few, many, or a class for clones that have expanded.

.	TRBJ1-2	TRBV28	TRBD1	CASSRLRQGYYGYTF	TGTGCCAGCAGTCGCCTTCGACAGGGGTACTATGGCTACACCTTC
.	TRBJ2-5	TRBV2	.	CASKLKGTAQETQYF	TGTGCCAGCAAATTGAAGGGGACGGCCCAAGAGACCCAGTACTTC
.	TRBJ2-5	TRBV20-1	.	CIAPRDIQETQYF	TGCATTGCGCCCCGGGACATCCAAGAGACCCAGTACTTC
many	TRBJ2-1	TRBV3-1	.	CASSPRYNEQFF	TGTGCCAGCAGCCCCCGTTACAATGAGCAGTTCTTC
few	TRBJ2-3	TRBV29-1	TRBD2	CSVERPSGSIFRQYF	TGCAGCGTTGAGAGGCCTAGCGGGAGTATTTTTCGGCAGTATTTT
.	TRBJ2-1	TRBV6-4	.	CASSDSRQEQFF	TGTGCCAGCAGTGACTCCCGACAAGAGCAGTTCTTC
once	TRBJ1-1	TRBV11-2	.	CASRTWGRVNTEAFF	TGTGCCAGCAGGACTTGGGGACGGGTGAACACTGAAGCTTTCTTT
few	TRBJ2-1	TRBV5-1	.	CASSVVREPSYNEQFF	TGCGCCAGCAGTGTCGTCCGGGAGCCCTCCTACAATGAGCAGTTCTTC
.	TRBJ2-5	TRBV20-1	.	CSARRREAGRETQYF	TGCAGTGCTAGGCGTAGGGAGGCCGGACGGGAGACCCAGTACTTC
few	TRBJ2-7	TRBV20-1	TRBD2	CSARDPGTRAAYEQYF	TGCAGTGCTAGAGATCCCGGGACTAGGGCGGCCTACGAGCAGTACTTC
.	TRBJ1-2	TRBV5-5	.	CASSFRIHRDYGYTF	TGTGCCAGCAGCTTTCGGATCCATAGGGATTATGGCTACACCTTC
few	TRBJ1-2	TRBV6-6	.	CASSYYGGDGYTF	TGTGCCAGCAGTTACTACGGGGGGGATGGCTACACCTTC
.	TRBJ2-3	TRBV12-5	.	CASGSQGFTDTQYF	TGTGCTAGTGGATCCCAGGGATTCACAGATACGCAGTATTTT
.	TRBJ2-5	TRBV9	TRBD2	CASSVGSSGTLEQYF	TGTGCCAGCAGCGTAGGTTCTAGCGGGACCTTGGAGCAGTACTTC
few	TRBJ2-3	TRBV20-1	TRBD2	CSARLGLGVDTQYF	TGCAGTGCTAGATTGGGACTAGGGGTAGATACGCAGTATTTT
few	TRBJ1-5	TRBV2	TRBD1	CATRQGTDQPQHF	TGTGCCACCAGACAGGGGACGGATCAGCCCCAGCATTTT
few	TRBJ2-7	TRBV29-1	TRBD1	CSVIEYGDRDYEQYF	TGCAGCGTTATTGAATATGGGGACAGGGATTACGAGCAGTACTTC
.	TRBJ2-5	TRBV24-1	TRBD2	CATSDRSSGSFGETQYF	TGTGCCACCAGTGATCGCTCTAGCGGGAGTTTTGGAGAGACCCAGTACTTC
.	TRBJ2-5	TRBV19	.	CATATDGEETQYF	TGTGCCACAGCAACCGACGGTGAAGAGACCCAGTACTTC
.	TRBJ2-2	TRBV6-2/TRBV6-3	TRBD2	CASSYIKSGIGELFF	TGTGCCAGCAGTTACATCAAAAGCGGGATCGGGGAGCTGTTTTTT
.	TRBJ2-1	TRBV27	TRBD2	CASSPALAGLEQFF	TGTGCCAGCAGTCCCGCACTAGCGGGATTAGAGCAGTTCTTC
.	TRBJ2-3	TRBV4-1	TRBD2	CASSQDLAGGGTDTQYF	TGCGCCAGCAGCCAAGATCTAGCGGGAGGAGGCACAGATACGCAGTATTTT
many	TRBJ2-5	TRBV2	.	CASSDGETQYF	TGTGCCAGCTCGGATGGGGAGACCCAGTACTTC
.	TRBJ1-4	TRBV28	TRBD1	CASKGQGFEKLFF	TGTGCCAGCAAAGGACAGGGGTTCGAAAAACTGTTTTTT
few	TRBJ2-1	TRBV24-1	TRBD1	CATSDWDRGGGEQFF	TGTGCCACCAGTGATTGGGACAGGGGAGGAGGTGAGCAGTTCTTC
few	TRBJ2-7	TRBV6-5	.	CASSYSLQYYEQYF	TGTGCCAGCAGTTACTCGCTCCAGTACTACGAGCAGTACTTC
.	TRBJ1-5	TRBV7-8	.	CASRKGSNQPQHF	TGTGCCAGCAGGAAAGGGAGCAATCAGCCCCAGCATTTT
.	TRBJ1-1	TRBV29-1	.	CSVVGGATEAFF	TGCAGCGTTGTCGGGGGAGCCACTGAAGCTTTCTTT
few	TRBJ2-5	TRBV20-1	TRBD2	CSASPRTSGASLKTQYF	TGCAGTGCTAGCCCCCGGACTAGCGGTGCGTCTCTGAAGACCCAGTACTTC
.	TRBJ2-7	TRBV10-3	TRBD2	CAISGGVAGSYEQYF	TGTGCCATCAGTGGGGGAGTAGCGGGATCCTACGAGCAGTACTTC
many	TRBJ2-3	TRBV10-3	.	CAISESPPTQYF	TGTGCCATCAGTGAGTCGCCACCCACGCAGTATTTT